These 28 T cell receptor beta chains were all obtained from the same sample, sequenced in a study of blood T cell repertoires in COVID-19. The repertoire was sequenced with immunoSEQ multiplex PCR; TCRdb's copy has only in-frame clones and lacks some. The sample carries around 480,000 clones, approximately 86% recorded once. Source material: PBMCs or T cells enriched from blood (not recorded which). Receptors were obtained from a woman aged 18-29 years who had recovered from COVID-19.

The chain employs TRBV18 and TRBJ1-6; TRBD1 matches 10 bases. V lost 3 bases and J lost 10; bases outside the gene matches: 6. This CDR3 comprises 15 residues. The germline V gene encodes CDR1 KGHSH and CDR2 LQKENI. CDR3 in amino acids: CASSPTGTGESPLHF. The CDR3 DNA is TGTGCCAGCTCACCGACCGGGACAGGGGAGTCACCCCTCCACTTT.

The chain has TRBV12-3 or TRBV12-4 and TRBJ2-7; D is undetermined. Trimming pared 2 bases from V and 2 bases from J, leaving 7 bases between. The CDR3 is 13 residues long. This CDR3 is CASSLNTPYEQYF. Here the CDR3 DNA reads TGTGCCAGCAGTTTAAATACACCCTACGAGCAGTACTTC.

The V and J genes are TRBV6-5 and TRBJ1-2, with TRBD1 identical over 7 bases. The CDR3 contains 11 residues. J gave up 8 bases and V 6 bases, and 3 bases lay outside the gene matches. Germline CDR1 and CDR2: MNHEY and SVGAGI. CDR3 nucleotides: TGTGCCAGCAGAGGGGGCGGCGGCTACACCTTC. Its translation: CASRGGGGYTF.

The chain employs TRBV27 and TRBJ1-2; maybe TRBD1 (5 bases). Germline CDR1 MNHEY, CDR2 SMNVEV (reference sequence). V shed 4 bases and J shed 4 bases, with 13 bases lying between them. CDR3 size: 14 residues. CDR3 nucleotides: TGTGCCAGCAGTTCGGGGGGACTGAGCTATGGCTACACCTTC. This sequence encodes CASSSGGLSYGYTF.

CDR3 sequence: CASREVAATNEKLFF. CDR3 in DNA: TGTGCCAGCAGAGAAGTGGCCGCAACTAATGAAAAACTGTTTTTT. This sequence joins TRBV27 and TRBJ1-4; D uncertain. Looked up from germline, CDR1 is MNHEY and CDR2 is SMNVEV (reference sequence). The V gene lost 6 bases and the J gene lost 0 bases, with 11 bases spanning the gap. This CDR3 is built from 15 residues.

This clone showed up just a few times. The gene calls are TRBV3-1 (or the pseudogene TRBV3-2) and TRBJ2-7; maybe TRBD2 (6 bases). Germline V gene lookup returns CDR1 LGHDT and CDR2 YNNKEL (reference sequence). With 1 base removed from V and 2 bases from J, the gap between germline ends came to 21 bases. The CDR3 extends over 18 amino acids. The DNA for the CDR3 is TGTGCCAGCAGCCAAGGTGTTGATTCGGGAGTTTGGACCTACGAGCAGTACTTC. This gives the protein CASSQGVDSGVWTYEQYF.

The CDR3 sequence: CASSLSSTDTQYF. The CDR3 coding sequence is TGTGCCAGCAGCTTATCAAGCACAGATACGCAGTATTTT. The V and J genes are TRBV7-9 and TRBJ2-3; D is ambiguous. V was cut by 2 bases and J by 0 bases, with 3 bases left in between. Germline CDR1 SEHNR, CDR2 FQNEAQ (reference sequence). The CDR3 length is 13 residues.

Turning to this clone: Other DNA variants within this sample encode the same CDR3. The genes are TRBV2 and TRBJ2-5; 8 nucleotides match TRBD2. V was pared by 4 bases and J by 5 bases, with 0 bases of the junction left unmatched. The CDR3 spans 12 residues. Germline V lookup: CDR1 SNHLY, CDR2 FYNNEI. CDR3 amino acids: CASSASGETQYF. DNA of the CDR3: TGTGCCAGCAGTGCTAGCGGGGAGACCCAGTACTTC.

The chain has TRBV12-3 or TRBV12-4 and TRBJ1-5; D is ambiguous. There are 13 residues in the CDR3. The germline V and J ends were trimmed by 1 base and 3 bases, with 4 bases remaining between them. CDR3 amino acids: CASSLGLNQPQHF. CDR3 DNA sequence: TGTGCCAGCAGTTTAGGTCTCAATCAGCCCCAGCATTTT.

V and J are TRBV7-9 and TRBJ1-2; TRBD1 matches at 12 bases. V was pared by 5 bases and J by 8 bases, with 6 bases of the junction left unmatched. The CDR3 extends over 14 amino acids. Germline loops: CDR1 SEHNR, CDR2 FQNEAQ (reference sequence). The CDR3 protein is CASSPGQGANGYTF. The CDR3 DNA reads TGTGCCAGCAGCCCGGGACAGGGGGCAAACGGCTACACCTTC.

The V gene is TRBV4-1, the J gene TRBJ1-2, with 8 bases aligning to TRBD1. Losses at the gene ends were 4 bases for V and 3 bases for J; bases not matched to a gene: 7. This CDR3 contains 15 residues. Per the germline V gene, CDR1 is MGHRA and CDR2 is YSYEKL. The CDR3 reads CASSPGQGSDYGYTF. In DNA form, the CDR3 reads TGCGCCAGCAGCCCCGGACAGGGATCGGACTATGGCTACACCTTC.

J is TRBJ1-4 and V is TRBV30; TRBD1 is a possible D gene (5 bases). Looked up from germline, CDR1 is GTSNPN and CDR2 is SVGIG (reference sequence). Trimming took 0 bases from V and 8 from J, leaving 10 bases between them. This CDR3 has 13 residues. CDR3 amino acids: CAWSVWGGEKLFF. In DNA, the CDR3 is TGTGCCTGGAGTGTCTGGGGGGGGGAAAAACTGTTTTTT.

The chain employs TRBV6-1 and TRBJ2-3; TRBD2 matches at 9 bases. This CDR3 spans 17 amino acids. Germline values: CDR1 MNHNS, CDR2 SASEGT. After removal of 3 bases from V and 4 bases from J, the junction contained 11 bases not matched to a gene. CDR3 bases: TGTGCCAGCAGTGAGCCCGAAGCGGGGGGTGGTGCAGATACGCAGTATTTT. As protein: CASSEPEAGGGADTQYF.

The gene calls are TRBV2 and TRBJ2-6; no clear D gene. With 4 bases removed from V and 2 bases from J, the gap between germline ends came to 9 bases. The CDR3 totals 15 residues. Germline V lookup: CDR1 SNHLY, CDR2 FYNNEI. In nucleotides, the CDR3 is TGTGCCAGCAGTGTCGACACGGCTGGGGCCAACGTCCTGACTTTC. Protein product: CASSVDTAGANVLTF.

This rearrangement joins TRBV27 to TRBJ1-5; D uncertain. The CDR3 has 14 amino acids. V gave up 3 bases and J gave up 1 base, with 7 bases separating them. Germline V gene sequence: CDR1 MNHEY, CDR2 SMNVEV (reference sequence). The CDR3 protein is CASSFVGSNQPQHF. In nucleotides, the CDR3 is TGTGCCAGCAGTTTCGTCGGGAGCAATCAGCCCCAGCATTTT.

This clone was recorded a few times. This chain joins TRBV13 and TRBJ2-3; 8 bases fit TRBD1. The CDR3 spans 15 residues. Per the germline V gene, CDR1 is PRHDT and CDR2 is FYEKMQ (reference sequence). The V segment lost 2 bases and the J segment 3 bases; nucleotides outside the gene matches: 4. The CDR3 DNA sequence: TGTGCCAGCAGCTTAACGGACAGGGAAACAGATACGCAGTATTTT. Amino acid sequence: CASSLTDRETDTQYF.

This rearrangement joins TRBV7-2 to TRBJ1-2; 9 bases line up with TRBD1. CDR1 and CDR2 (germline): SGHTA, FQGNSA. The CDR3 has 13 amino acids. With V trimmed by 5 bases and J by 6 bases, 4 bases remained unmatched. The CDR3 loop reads CASSRRQGDGYTF. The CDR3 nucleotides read TGTGCCAGCAGCCGTAGACAGGGGGATGGCTACACCTTC.

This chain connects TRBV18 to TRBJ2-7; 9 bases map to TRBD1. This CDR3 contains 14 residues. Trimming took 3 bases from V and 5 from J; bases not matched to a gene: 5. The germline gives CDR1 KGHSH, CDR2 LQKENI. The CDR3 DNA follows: TGTGCCAGCTCACCCGGACAGGGGCTAGACGAGCAGTACTTC. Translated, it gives CASSPGQGLDEQYF.

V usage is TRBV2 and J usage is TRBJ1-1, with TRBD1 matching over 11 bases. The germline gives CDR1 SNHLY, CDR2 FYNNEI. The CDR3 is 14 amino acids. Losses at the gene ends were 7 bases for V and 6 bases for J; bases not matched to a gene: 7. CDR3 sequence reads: CASIWDRGFSEAFF. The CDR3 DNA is TGTGCCAGCATTTGGGACAGGGGGTTTTCTGAAGCTTTCTTT.

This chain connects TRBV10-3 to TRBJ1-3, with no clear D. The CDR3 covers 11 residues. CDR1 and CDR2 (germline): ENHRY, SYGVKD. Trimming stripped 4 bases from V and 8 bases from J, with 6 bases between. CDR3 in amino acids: CAISGEDTIYF. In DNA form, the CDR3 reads TGTGCCATCAGTGGCGAAGACACCATATATTTT.

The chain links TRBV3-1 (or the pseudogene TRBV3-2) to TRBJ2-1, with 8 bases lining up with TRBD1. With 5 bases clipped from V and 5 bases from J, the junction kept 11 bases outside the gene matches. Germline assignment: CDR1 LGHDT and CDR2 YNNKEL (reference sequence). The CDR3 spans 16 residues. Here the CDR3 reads CASSYSDRTGNNEQFF. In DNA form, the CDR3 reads TGTGCCAGCAGCTACTCAGACCGGACAGGGAACAATGAGCAGTTCTTC.

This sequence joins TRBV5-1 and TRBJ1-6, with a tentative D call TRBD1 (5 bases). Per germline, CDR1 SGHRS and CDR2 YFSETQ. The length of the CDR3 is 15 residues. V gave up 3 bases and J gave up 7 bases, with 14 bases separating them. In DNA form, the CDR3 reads TGCGCCAGCAGCTCGTCCGGCAGGGAAAATTCACCCCTCCACTTT. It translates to CASSSSGRENSPLHF.

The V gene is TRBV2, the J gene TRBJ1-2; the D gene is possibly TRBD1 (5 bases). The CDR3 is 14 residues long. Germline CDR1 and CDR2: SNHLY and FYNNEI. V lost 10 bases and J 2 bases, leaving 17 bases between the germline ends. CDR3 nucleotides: TGTGCCACTGTCGGACACTCAAGAAACTATGGCTACACCTTC. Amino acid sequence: CATVGHSRNYGYTF.

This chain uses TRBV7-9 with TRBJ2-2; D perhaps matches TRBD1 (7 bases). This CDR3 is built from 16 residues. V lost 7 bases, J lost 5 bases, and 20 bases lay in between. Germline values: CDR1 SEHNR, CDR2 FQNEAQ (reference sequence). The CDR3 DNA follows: TGTGCCAGCACTCCCCCTGACAGGGCGGGGACCGGGGAGCTGTTTTTT. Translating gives CASTPPDRAGTGELFF.

CDR3 amino acids: CASIPDRGLHEAFF. For the CDR3, the DNA is TGTGCCAGCATCCCGGACAGGGGACTTCATGAAGCTTTCTTT. V and J are TRBV6-2 or TRBV6-3 and TRBJ1-1, with TRBD1 matching over 9 bases. The length of the CDR3 is 14 residues. Germline values: CDR1 MNHEY, CDR2 SVGEGT. J lost 7 bases, V lost 7 bases, and 10 bases had no gene match.

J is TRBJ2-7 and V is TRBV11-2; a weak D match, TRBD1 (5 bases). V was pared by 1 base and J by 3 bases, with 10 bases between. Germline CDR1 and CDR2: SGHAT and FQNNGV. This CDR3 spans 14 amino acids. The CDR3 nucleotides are TGTGCCAGCAGCTTAGGAGTAGGGGACTACGAGCAGTACTTC. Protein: CASSLGVGDYEQYF.

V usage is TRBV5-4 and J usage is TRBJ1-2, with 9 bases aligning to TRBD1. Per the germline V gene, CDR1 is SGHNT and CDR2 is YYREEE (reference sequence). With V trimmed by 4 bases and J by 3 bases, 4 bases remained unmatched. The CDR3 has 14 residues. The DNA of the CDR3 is TGTGCCAGCAGCACGGGACAGGGTTACTATGGCTACACCTTC. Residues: CASSTGQGYYGYTF.

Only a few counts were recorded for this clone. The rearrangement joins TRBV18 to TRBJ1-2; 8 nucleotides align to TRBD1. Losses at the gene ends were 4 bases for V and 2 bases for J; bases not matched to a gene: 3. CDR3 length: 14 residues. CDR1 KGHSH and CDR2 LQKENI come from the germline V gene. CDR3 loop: CASSQTGENYGYTF. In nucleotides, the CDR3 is TGTGCCAGCTCACAGACAGGGGAAAACTATGGCTACACCTTC.